The rows below give T cell receptor beta chains drawn from one sample of a study of T cells expressing NK-cell markers. From the 5' RACE reads, TCRdb lists one entry per CDR3 protein and no DNA. This specimen shows some 500,000 distinct CDR3 sequences; the ten leading clones hold over 1.3%. The sequenced material came from blood T cells: a sorted CD56 or NKG2C T cell subset, CD4+ or CD8+ T cells, or bulk PBMC T cells (not recorded which). The origin of the receptors is a woman aged 50 to 60 in good health. Each CDR3 is given with its conserved first and last residue. Fields, in order: J gene, V gene, CDR3 protein.

j_gene: TRBJ2-3; v_gene: TRBV6-5; CDR3aa: CASSFRLAGSTDTQYF
j_gene: TRBJ1-3; v_gene: TRBV5-1; CDR3aa: CASKEGSGSGNTIYF
j_gene: TRBJ1-2; v_gene: TRBV20-1; CDR3aa: CSARDRREDGYTF
j_gene: TRBJ2-2; v_gene: TRBV5-6; CDR3aa: CASSGLAIVTGELFF
j_gene: TRBJ2-3; v_gene: TRBV5-1; CDR3aa: CASSSSGRETDTQYF
j_gene: TRBJ2-2; v_gene: TRBV21-1; CDR3aa: CASSKGDRGPAVDNTGELFF
j_gene: TRBJ2-7; v_gene: TRBV24-1; CDR3aa: CATSDGSGQPPYEQYF
j_gene: TRBJ2-2; v_gene: TRBV28; CDR3aa: CASSTGQGVTGELFF
j_gene: TRBJ2-3; v_gene: TRBV9; CDR3aa: CASSVAPITDTQYF
j_gene: TRBJ1-1; v_gene: TRBV29-1; CDR3aa: CSSSSFANTEAFF
j_gene: TRBJ2-2; v_gene: TRBV5-6; CDR3aa: CASSLKMAANTYTGELFF
j_gene: TRBJ1-5; v_gene: TRBV12-3/TRBV12-4; CDR3aa: CASSSVTGSNQPQHF
j_gene: TRBJ2-7; v_gene: TRBV20-1; CDR3aa: CSARSGTYPYEQYF
j_gene: TRBJ1-1; v_gene: TRBV11-2; CDR3aa: CASSLNELGNTEAFF
j_gene: TRBJ2-2; v_gene: TRBV5-1; CDR3aa: CASSFEPASGELFF
j_gene: TRBJ2-1; v_gene: TRBV6-6; CDR3aa: CASSSTVAGGPNEQFF
j_gene: TRBJ2-2; v_gene: TRBV11-3; CDR3aa: CASSLSPITATGELFF
j_gene: TRBJ1-3; v_gene: TRBV10-3; CDR3aa: CAISDAGNSGNTIYF
j_gene: TRBJ2-3; v_gene: TRBV11-2; CDR3aa: CASSLGTSGKSDTQYF
j_gene: TRBJ2-1; v_gene: TRBV15; CDR3aa: CATSRVKMWREGGDEQFF
j_gene: TRBJ1-2; v_gene: TRBV10-3; CDR3aa: CAISEFTGDYGYTF
j_gene: TRBJ2-4; v_gene: TRBV15; CDR3aa: CATSRQGGDIQYF
j_gene: TRBJ2-1; v_gene: TRBV7-3; CDR3aa: CASSPTSVSYNEQFF
j_gene: TRBJ2-3; v_gene: TRBV18; CDR3aa: CASSPPGLADFSDTQYF
j_gene: TRBJ2-3; v_gene: TRBV6-5; CDR3aa: CASRVGLGTDTQYF
j_gene: TRBJ2-2; v_gene: TRBV12-3/TRBV12-4; CDR3aa: CASSPRRQGSGAGELFF
j_gene: TRBJ2-1; v_gene: TRBV20-1; CDR3aa: CSARLLAGEQQFF
j_gene: TRBJ2-7; v_gene: TRBV3-1; CDR3aa: CASSPRTSNEQYF
j_gene: TRBJ2-7; v_gene: TRBV6-6; CDR3aa: CASSYFRTGSSYEQYF
j_gene: TRBJ2-1; v_gene: TRBV20-1; CDR3aa: CSAQGGGNYNEQFF
j_gene: TRBJ1-4; v_gene: TRBV5-1; CDR3aa: CASSSGNRGQGEKLFF
j_gene: TRBJ1-6; v_gene: TRBV27; CDR3aa: CASSLILKNSPLHF
j_gene: TRBJ2-1; v_gene: TRBV11-2; CDR3aa: CASSLGGREGNEQFF
j_gene: TRBJ1-4; v_gene: TRBV20-1; CDR3aa: CSATRQQGRSEKLFF
j_gene: TRBJ2-3; v_gene: TRBV20-1; CDR3aa: CSASLDVYTDTQYF
j_gene: TRBJ2-3; v_gene: TRBV6-5; CDR3aa: CATKADSSTDTQYF
j_gene: TRBJ1-2; v_gene: TRBV9; CDR3aa: CASSVGSGDGYTF
j_gene: TRBJ2-1; v_gene: TRBV5-1; CDR3aa: CASSRTSQGHEQFF
j_gene: TRBJ2-7; v_gene: TRBV5-1; CDR3aa: CASSLVSAGGLYEQYF
j_gene: TRBJ2-5; v_gene: TRBV29-1; CDR3aa: CSVGLAGALETQYF
j_gene: TRBJ1-3; v_gene: TRBV5-1; CDR3aa: CASSLTVTGEDGNTIYF
j_gene: TRBJ1-5; v_gene: TRBV7-9; CDR3aa: CASSLEASQPQHF
j_gene: TRBJ2-1; v_gene: TRBV6-5; CDR3aa: CASRQLNEQFF
j_gene: TRBJ1-2; v_gene: TRBV5-1; CDR3aa: CASSWTGSPSDGYTF
j_gene: TRBJ2-3; v_gene: TRBV29-1; CDR3aa: CSVERGQGANSRTDTQYF
j_gene: TRBJ2-1; v_gene: TRBV5-1; CDR3aa: CASSHPQGYNEQFF
j_gene: TRBJ2-3; v_gene: TRBV5-1; CDR3aa: CASSLSSASSDTQYF
j_gene: TRBJ1-4; v_gene: TRBV5-4; CDR3aa: CASSRGGSVADEKLFF
j_gene: TRBJ2-5; v_gene: TRBV5-4; CDR3aa: CASSLAGGRGQETQYF
j_gene: TRBJ2-1; v_gene: TRBV9; CDR3aa: CASSVELALNNEQFF
j_gene: TRBJ2-5; v_gene: TRBV20-1; CDR3aa: CSGPAGPQETQYF
j_gene: TRBJ2-1; v_gene: TRBV18; CDR3aa: CASSIKKLAVYNEQFF
j_gene: TRBJ2-7; v_gene: TRBV14; CDR3aa: CASSPLPGTSYEQYF